A selection of T cell receptor beta chains follows, all from one sample in a study of CD8 T cells in Susac syndrome. In TCRdb, the immunoSEQ multiplex PCR reads were re-called with MiXCR into one record per CDR3 protein. This sample has around 130,000 distinct CDR3 sequences, with around nine tenths found just once. Specimen: CD8+ T cells from PBMCs. The receptor set was obtained from a human donor with multiple sclerosis. Each CDR3 is given with its conserved first and last residue. A D gene is named only where the DNA matches it firmly. Not every row has a clone size; where given, it reads once, few, many or a size class.

J gene: TRBJ1-1; V gene: TRBV7-2; clone size: NA; D gene: NA; CDR3 protein: CASSLNRDTMNTEAFF; CDR3 DNA: TGTGCCAGCAGCTTAAACCGGGATACTATGAACACTGAAGCTTTCTTT
J gene: TRBJ2-6; V gene: TRBV6-2/TRBV6-3; clone size: NA; D gene: NA; CDR3 protein: CASSQLHSGANVLTF; CDR3 DNA: TGTGCCAGCAGTCAACTACACTCTGGGGCCAACGTCCTGACTTTC
J gene: TRBJ2-1; V gene: TRBV30; clone size: NA; D gene: TRBD2; CDR3 protein: CAWTSGIINEQFF; CDR3 DNA: TGTGCCTGGACTAGCGGGATAATAAATGAGCAGTTCTTC
J gene: TRBJ2-3; V gene: TRBV6-1; clone size: NA; D gene: TRBD1; CDR3 protein: CASSPPIDRGTDTQYF; CDR3 DNA: TGTGCCAGCAGTCCCCCGATTGACAGGGGAACAGATACGCAGTATTTT
J gene: TRBJ2-1; V gene: TRBV6-2/TRBV6-3; clone size: few; D gene: TRBD2; CDR3 protein: CASSYSPDSGNEQFF; CDR3 DNA: TGTGCCAGCAGTTACTCCCCGGATAGCGGGAATGAGCAGTTCTTC
J gene: TRBJ2-7; V gene: TRBV10-2; clone size: NA; D gene: NA; CDR3 protein: CASSGKVGTKREYYEQYF; CDR3 DNA: TGCGCCAGCAGTGGGAAAGTAGGTACGAAGCGAGAATACTACGAGCAGTACTTC
J gene: TRBJ2-7; V gene: TRBV10-1; clone size: NA; D gene: NA; CDR3 protein: CASSEGQGLYEQYF; CDR3 DNA: TGCGCCAGCAGTGAAGGCCAGGGGCTTTACGAGCAGTACTTC
J gene: TRBJ1-1; V gene: TRBV6-2/TRBV6-3; clone size: NA; D gene: TRBD1; CDR3 protein: CASTNWDREYPEAFF; CDR3 DNA: TGTGCCAGCACGAATTGGGACAGGGAATACCCTGAAGCTTTCTTT
J gene: TRBJ1-5; V gene: TRBV3-1; clone size: NA; D gene: NA; CDR3 protein: CASSQGAHQPQHF; CDR3 DNA: TGTGCCAGCAGCCAAGGAGCGCATCAGCCCCAGCATTTT
J gene: TRBJ2-7; V gene: TRBV27; clone size: NA; D gene: NA; CDR3 protein: CASSLSGETYEQYF; CDR3 DNA: TGTGCCAGCAGTTTATCGGGGGAAACCTACGAGCAGTACTTC
J gene: TRBJ2-1; V gene: TRBV10-3; clone size: NA; D gene: TRBD2; CDR3 protein: CAIRPLAGEGGNEQFF; CDR3 DNA: TGTGCCATCAGACCACTAGCGGGAGAGGGGGGGAATGAGCAGTTCTTC
J gene: TRBJ1-2; V gene: TRBV6-1; clone size: NA; D gene: NA; CDR3 protein: CASSLLLLDYGYTF; CDR3 DNA: TGTGCCAGCAGCCTCCTTTTGCTCGACTATGGCTACACCTTC
J gene: TRBJ1-5; V gene: TRBV20-1; clone size: NA; D gene: TRBD1; CDR3 protein: CSARGYEGTGARPQHF; CDR3 DNA: TGCAGTGCTAGAGGGTACGAGGGGACAGGGGCCCGGCCCCAGCATTTT
J gene: TRBJ2-1; V gene: TRBV7-6; clone size: NA; D gene: TRBD2; CDR3 protein: CASSPSHSGRFDEQFF; CDR3 DNA: TGTGCCAGCAGCCCGTCGCATAGCGGGAGATTCGATGAGCAGTTCTTC
J gene: TRBJ2-4; V gene: TRBV20-1; clone size: NA; D gene: NA; CDR3 protein: CSVATSESRNIQYF; CDR3 DNA: TGCAGTGTCGCGACCAGCGAGAGCCGAAACATTCAGTACTTC
J gene: TRBJ2-3; V gene: TRBV27; clone size: NA; D gene: NA; CDR3 protein: CASSWSGADTQYF; CDR3 DNA: TGTGCCAGCAGTTGGTCAGGGGCAGATACGCAGTATTTT
J gene: TRBJ1-1; V gene: TRBV7-2; clone size: NA; D gene: NA; CDR3 protein: CASSPTLQGMNTEAFF; CDR3 DNA: TGTGCCAGCAGCCCGACACTCCAAGGGATGAACACTGAAGCTTTCTTT
J gene: TRBJ2-7; V gene: TRBV28; clone size: NA; D gene: NA; CDR3 protein: CASSPRDLAYEQYF; CDR3 DNA: TGTGCCAGCAGCCCTCGGGACCTCGCCTACGAGCAGTACTTC
J gene: TRBJ2-7; V gene: TRBV7-9; clone size: NA; D gene: TRBD1; CDR3 protein: CASSLALAGQGFDKQYF; CDR3 DNA: TGTGCCAGCAGCTTAGCGTTAGCGGGACAGGGGTTTGACAAGCAGTACTTC
J gene: TRBJ2-7; V gene: TRBV27; clone size: NA; D gene: NA; CDR3 protein: CASGLSYEQYF; CDR3 DNA: TGTGCCAGCGGCCTATCCTACGAGCAGTACTTC
J gene: TRBJ1-5; V gene: TRBV12-3/TRBV12-4; clone size: NA; D gene: NA; CDR3 protein: CASSPGTQPQHF; CDR3 DNA: TGTGCCAGCTCACCCGGTACTCAGCCCCAGCATTTT
J gene: TRBJ2-7; V gene: TRBV5-1; clone size: NA; D gene: TRBD2; CDR3 protein: CASSWSGLAVYEQYF; CDR3 DNA: TGCGCCAGCAGCTGGTCGGGACTAGCGGTCTACGAGCAGTACTTC
J gene: TRBJ2-1; V gene: TRBV3-1; clone size: NA; D gene: NA; CDR3 protein: CASSQDRGTTYNEQFF; CDR3 DNA: TGTGCCAGCAGCCAAGATCGAGGGACCACCTACAATGAGCAGTTCTTC
J gene: TRBJ2-2; V gene: TRBV24-1; clone size: NA; D gene: NA; CDR3 protein: CATSGPGAGELFF; CDR3 DNA: TGTGCCACCAGTGGCCCAGGGGCCGGGGAGCTGTTTTTT